This T cell receptor beta chain came from a study of cytomegalovirus exposure and HLA in healthy donors. Across the study: HLA-typed donors contributed 65 million to 95 million unique TCRs, which were held in an early data release.

PCR primers comprised 60 Vbeta and 13 Jbeta primers. Measured with immunoSEQ multiplex PCR; TCRdb has only the in-frame clones, and not every one. This sample yields some 110,000 clones, of which roughly 12% are seen a single time; about a sixth belongs to the top ten. The V end lost 2 bases, the J end lost 6 bases, and 7 bases lay between the germline ends. The germline gives CDR1 LNHDA, CDR2 SQIVND (reference sequence). The CDR3 loop spans 13 amino acids. This clone was observed a handful of times. What it binds is not known. Points from the study as a whole: Altogether, some 160 TCR beta chains were recorded as cytomegalovirus-associated. CMV serostatus was the only recorded immune exposure for donors.

The TCR sequence derives from a man aged 35-49 years in good health and CMV-seropositive. The sample consisted of PBMCs. The chain employs TRBV19 and TRBJ2-2; D ambiguous. The CDR3, as DNA: TGTGCCAGTAGTATATCAGGTCCCGGGGAGCTGTTTTTT. Protein product: CASSISGPGELFF.